The entry that follows covers one TCR beta chain sequence. In this sample, this clonotype turned up many times. The specificity of this receptor is unknown. Per-nucleotide qualities are absent, and no much larger clonotype sits a single base away. The data were obtained in a study of T cells in Graves' hyperthyroidism and ophthalmopathy (dated by TCRdb to the late 2010s). With respect to the entire study: Peripheral blood samples were taken at the time of initial diagnosis, prior to any treatment. Once sampling was done, hyperthyroidism patients were given methimazole at a starting dose of 30 mg daily, whereas ophthalmopathy patients were given high-dose intravenous methylprednisolone. Whether ophthalmopathy could be predicted prospectively was tested in an independent validation cohort made up of roughly 20 hyperthyroidism patients plus 17 patients who later progressed to ophthalmopathy. The paper reports TCR Vbeta CDR3 sequencing of 140 or so peripheral blood samples: around 41 ophthalmopathy, roughly 80 hyperthyroidism and roughly 17 progressor patients. In more than 5 Graves' hyperthyroidism patients, the study also compared T-cell repertoires from thyroid tissue with T-cell repertoires from blood. A discovery cohort of roughly 100 patients, approximately 45 with Graves' ophthalmopathy and about 58 with stable Graves' hyperthyroidism, was used to find distinguishing TCR V-J signatures. For training and testing, the 80 to 100 patients in the discovery cohort were randomly divided in a 7:3 ratio.

Hyperthyroidism patients were newly diagnosed, had a disease duration of under 2 months, and were aged 18 to 65 years. Exclusion was applied to patients with uncontrolled infections, other autoimmune diseases, pregnancy or lactation. Diagnoses relied on clinical symptoms, serum thyroxine and TRAb, thyroid ultrasound and orbital computed tomography. For progressor patients, blood was drawn at the first diagnosis of hyperthyroidism, before any ophthalmopathy symptoms had appeared. Ficoll-Paque density gradient centrifugation was used to isolate PBMCs from around 10 ml of fresh peripheral blood. Progressor patients were initially diagnosed with Graves' hyperthyroidism and developed ophthalmopathy during follow-up. Total RNA was extracted with Trizol reagent, and quality was checked on an Agilent 2100 Bioanalyzer. The TCR beta CDR3 regions were amplified from the RNA transcripts. The TCR CDR3 was subjected to a first round of RT-PCR using the HTBI primer set and the Qiagen OneStep RT-PCR kit. A second multiplex PCR round built the libraries, followed by size selection and purification. Sequencing of the libraries was done on an Illumina HiSeq2000 using paired-end 100 bp reads. In the original analysis: Raw data were processed with SOAPnuke, discarding reads with adapters, uncalled bases, mean Phred below 15, or no exact constant-primer or identifier match. COPE v1.2.5 was used to merge the high-quality paired reads, and each unique nucleotide sequence was defined as a clonotype. MiTCR v1.1 was used to align clonotypes to the IMGT TRBV, TRBD and TRBJ reference segments. Only V-J combinations with frequency above 0.0001, covering 99.2% of repertoires, were analysed. A TCS score was defined as the ratio between F50 (clonal expansion) and ExV (chaos), using BLOSUM62-based TCRdist between CDR3 peptides within each V-J. Welch's t-statistics and random forest reduced just over 500 V-J features to around 14, which were used in a naive Bayes classifier (R e1071). TCRdb reran the public reads through fastp at Q25 and MiXCR, keeping productive beta chains. A single entry per CDR3 protein holds the most common genes and DNA from its merged rows. It is TCRdb's table, rather than the study itself, that gives the V and J calls and clone size. The sample yields some 270,000 distinct CDR3 sequences; about an eighth were counted once. The top ten clones comprise almost 8% of the sample.

Its CDR3 holds 12 amino acids, cysteine through phenylalanine. The DNA shown is the 36-base CDR3, in frame from base 1. V sheds 0 bases and J sheds 8 bases, leaving 2 bases between their ends. CDR1 and CDR2, looked up from the germline V gene, are KGHSH and LQKENI. Beyond this particular receptor, the publication reports: A 13 V-J signature model separated ophthalmopathy from stable hyperthyroidism, with just over 85% sensitivity and approximately 81% specificity in cross-validation and 80%/75% in testing. Blood samples also contained most of the expanded thyroid clonotypes (frequency above 0.001), which suggests that blood repertoires may reflect thyroid immune responses. Sample size was not statistically predetermined, and blinding of investigators to group allocation was not performed. In validation, progression to ophthalmopathy was predicted by the model with 70.59% sensitivity and around 75% specificity, a median of about 6 months before onset.

The chain is assembled from TRBV18 and TRBJ1-6; the D gene identity is not certain. Sequencing input: blood. This TCR was recovered from a woman in her thirties with Graves' hyperthyroidism that later progressed to Graves' ophthalmopathy. Read as DNA, the sequence is TGTGCCAGCTCACCACCGGATTCACCCCTCCACTTT. Translated, it reads CASSPPDSPLHF.